This T cell receptor (beta chain) was retrieved from a study of CD8 T cells in Susac syndrome. Sequencing of TCR beta was performed on blood CD8+ and CD4+ T cells. Negative magnetic isolation gave CD8+ and CD4+ cells; FACS enriched CD8+ TEMRA. This clonotype appeared once. V lost 5 bases and J lost 4, with 11 bases in between. There are 13 residues in the CDR3. Germline assignment: CDR1 MNHEY and CDR2 SVGEGT. An amount of RNA that ranged from roughly 0.5 to 1 ug was reverse transcribed with random hexamers. Amplification of the TCR beta CDR3 was carried out by immunoSEQ multiplex PCR, which spanned a total of 54 Vbeta and 13 Jbeta segments. TCRdb passed the immunoSEQ multiplex PCR reads through MiXCR, listing each CDR3 protein once. The sample contains more than 65,000 distinct CDR3 sequences, approximately 95% of which appear only once.

The source is a human donor in good health. The J gene is TRBJ1-2, the V gene TRBV6-2 or TRBV6-3; D gene uncertain. Sequenced material: CD8+ T cells from PBMCs. The CDR3 reads CASSPGRGYGYTF. CDR3 DNA sequence: TGTGCCAGCAGTCCCGGACGGGGCTATGGCTACACCTTC.